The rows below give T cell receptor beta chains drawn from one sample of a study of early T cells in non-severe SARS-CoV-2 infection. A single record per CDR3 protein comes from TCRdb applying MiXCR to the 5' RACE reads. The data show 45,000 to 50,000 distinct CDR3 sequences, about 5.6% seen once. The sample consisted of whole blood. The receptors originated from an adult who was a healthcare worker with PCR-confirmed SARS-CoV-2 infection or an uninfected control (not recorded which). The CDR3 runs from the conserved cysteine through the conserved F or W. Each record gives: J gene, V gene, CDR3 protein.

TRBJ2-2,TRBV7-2,CASSPGQGNTGELFF
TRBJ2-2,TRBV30,CAGGMSRATYTGELFF
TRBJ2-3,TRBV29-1,CSVEAQTDTQYF
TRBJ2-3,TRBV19,CASTTPRGRADTQYF
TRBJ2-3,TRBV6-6,CASRGGQRGAYTDTQYF
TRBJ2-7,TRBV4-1,CASSQTHGVSYEQYF
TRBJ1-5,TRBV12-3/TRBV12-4,CASSYKDGNQPQHF
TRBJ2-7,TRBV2,CASSEVAAYEQYF
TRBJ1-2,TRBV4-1,CASSQVREKDRTNYGYTF
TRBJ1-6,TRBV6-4,CASSDSGQGASPLHF
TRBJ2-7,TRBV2,CASSEALQVGGEQYF
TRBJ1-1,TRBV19,CASSIGGTGPNTEAFF
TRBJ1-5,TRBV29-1,CSAYASNQPQHF
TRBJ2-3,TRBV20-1,CSASAGTDHTDTQYF
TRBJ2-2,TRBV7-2,CASSLTNGQGKLFF
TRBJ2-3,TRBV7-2,CASSLSGGVTDTQYF
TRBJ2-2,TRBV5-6,CASSLGDGELFF
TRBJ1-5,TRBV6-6,CASTGSNQPQHF
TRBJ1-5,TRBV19,CASSIQRTNSNQPQHF
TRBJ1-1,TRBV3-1,CASSQEGTRLNTEAFF
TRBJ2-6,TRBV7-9,CASSLSTGVQAGANVLTF
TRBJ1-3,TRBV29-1,CSAGTSSGNTIYF